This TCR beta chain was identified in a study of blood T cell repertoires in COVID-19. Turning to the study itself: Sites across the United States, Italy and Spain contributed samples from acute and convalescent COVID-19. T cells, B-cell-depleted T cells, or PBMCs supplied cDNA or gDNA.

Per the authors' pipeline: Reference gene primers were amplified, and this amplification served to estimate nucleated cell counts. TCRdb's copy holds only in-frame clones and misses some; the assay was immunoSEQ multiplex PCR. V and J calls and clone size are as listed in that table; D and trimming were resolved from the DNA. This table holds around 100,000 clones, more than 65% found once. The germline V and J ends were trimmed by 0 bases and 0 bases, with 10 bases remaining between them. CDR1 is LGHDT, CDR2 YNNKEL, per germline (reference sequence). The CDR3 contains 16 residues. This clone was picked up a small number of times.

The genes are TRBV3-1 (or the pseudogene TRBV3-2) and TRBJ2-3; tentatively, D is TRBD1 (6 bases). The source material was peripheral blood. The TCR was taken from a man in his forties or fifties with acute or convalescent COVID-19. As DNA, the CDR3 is TGTGCCAGCAGCCAAGATCTGGGGGCCAGCACAGATACGCAGTATTTT. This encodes CASSQDLGASTDTQYF.